The 15 T cell receptor beta chains below all came from one sample that was sequenced in a study of T cells in Graves' hyperthyroidism and ophthalmopathy. There were TCR beta CDR3 regions amplified from RNA transcripts. TCR CDR3 underwent first-round RT-PCR with the HTBI primer set. TCRdb itself ran the multiplex PCR reads through MiXCR, one entry per CDR3 protein. The sample contains over 700,000 distinct CDR3 sequences, about a third of which appear only once. Sequencing was carried out using blood. Every receptor here comes from a middle-aged woman with Graves' hyperthyroidism.

As to this clonotype: Given the absence of the conserved phenylalanine or tryptophan at the CDR3 end, a read error is likely. It is unclear where the CDR3 begins or ends on the DNA, so no DNA is shown, and the CDR3 is as TCRdb lists it. The chain uses TRBV10-3 and TRBJ2-6. A total of 9 residues make up the CDR3, ends included. The germline V gene has CDR1 ENHRY and CDR2 SYGVKD. The CDR3 protein is CAISEQVTS.

The chain couples TRBV10-3 to TRBJ2-1, with 11 bases lining up with TRBD2. The V segment lost 8 bases and the J segment 5 bases; nucleotides outside the gene matches: 5. Germline-derived CDR1 and CDR2 are ENHRY and SYGVKD. This CDR3 has 14 amino acids. Written as DNA, the CDR3 is TGTGCCATCTCTAGCGGGAGGTTCCACAATGAGCAGTTCTTC. It is translated as CAISSGRFHNEQFF.

Turning to this clonotype: One junction end disagrees with the germline gene, perhaps due to a read error. V gene TRBV4-1 combines with J gene TRBJ1-2; no clear D gene. The CDR3 consists of 16 residues. CDR1 is MGHRA, CDR2 YSYEKL, per germline. The CDR3, as DNA: TGTGCCAGCAGCCAAGATGTGAGCTGGGCCAACTATGGCTACACCTTC. It yields the protein CASSQDVSWANYGYTF.

J is TRBJ1-2 and V is TRBV12-3 or TRBV12-4; possibly TRBD1 for D (6 bases). The CDR3 sequence is 13 residues long. V lost 5 bases to trimming and J lost 8 bases, with 15 bases between them. The CDR3 region has the DNA TGTGCCAGCAGTCGTGTGGGGGGCGGAGGCTACACCTTC. Its protein is CASSRVGGGGYTF.

There are a few counts of this clonotype. This sequence joins TRBV4-3 and TRBJ2-7; possibly TRBD2 for D (6 bases). V was clipped by 4 bases and J by 3 bases, with 16 bases between them. The CDR3 is made up of 15 amino acids. CDR1 is LGHNA, CDR2 YSLEER, per germline. DNA for the CDR3: TGCGCCAGCAGCCCACGGGCAGGAGGGAACTACGAGCAGTACTTC. Translated, it gives CASSPRAGGNYEQYF.

The chain has TRBV6-1 and TRBJ2-5; weak D call: TRBD2 (5 bases). CDR1 is MNHNS and CDR2 is SASEGT in the germline V gene. The CDR3 has 14 amino acids. V lost 5 bases to trimming and J lost 4 bases, with 14 bases between them. The CDR3: CASSLSRRVETQYF. The CDR3 bases are TGTGCCAGCAGTTTAAGTCGGCGGGTAGAGACCCAGTACTTC.

This chain joins TRBV27 and TRBJ1-1; the D gene is possibly TRBD1 (5 bases). There are 13 residues in the CDR3. Trimming took off 0 bases at V and 8 bases at J, with 10 bases between the two ends. The germline gives CDR1 MNHEY, CDR2 SMNVEV (reference sequence). The CDR3 loop is CASSLSRRDEAFF. Written as DNA, the CDR3 is TGTGCCAGCAGTTTATCGAGGCGGGACGAAGCTTTCTTT.

This clonotype has more than one count but fewer than ten. The chain carries TRBV11-2 and TRBJ1-1; the D gene is possibly TRBD1 (6 bases). The CDR3 is 13 residues long. Trimming cost V 0 bases and J 11 bases, with 13 bases left between them. Germline CDR1 SGHAT, CDR2 FQNNGV. The DNA of the CDR3 is TGTGCCAGCAGCTTAGACAGGGGAAAAGCTGCTTTCTTT. This translates into CASSLDRGKAAFF.

This clonotype was seen ten or more times. The V and J genes are TRBV6-5 and TRBJ1-3; maybe TRBD1 (5 bases). Trimming removed 7 bases from V and 2 bases from J, with 9 bases in between. Germline V gene data show CDR1 as MNHEY and CDR2 as SVGAGI. The CDR3 has 13 residues. CDR3 nucleotides: TGTGCCAGCACCGGGACGGCTGGAAACACCATATATTTT. This sequence encodes CASTGTAGNTIYF.

This clonotype was seen many times. This chain joins TRBV7-8 and TRBJ2-2, with a possible D match to TRBD2 (5 bases). Trimming shortened V by 5 bases and J by 8 bases, and 9 bases separated the two germline ends. CDR1 is SGHVS, CDR2 FQNEAQ, per germline. CDR3 size: 12 residues. The CDR3 coding sequence is TGTGCCAGCAGCAATGAGGGAGGGGAGCTGTTTTTT. As protein: CASSNEGGELFF.

Comment on this clonotype: An end of the junction differs from the germline gene, which may be a read error. The rearrangement uses TRBV4-3 and TRBJ1-5; the D gene is possibly TRBD1 (5 bases). Germline V gene sequence: CDR1 LGHNA, CDR2 YSLEER. The CDR3 length is 14 residues. Here the CDR3 reads CASGQDRGRQPQHF. The CDR3 DNA reads as TGCGCCAGCGGCCAAGATAGGGGCAGGCAGCCCCAGCATTTT.

V gene TRBV6-5 combines with J gene TRBJ1-2; D call uncertain. Germline lookup yields CDR1 MNHEY and CDR2 SVGAGI. CDR3 length: 12 amino acids. The V gene lost 10 bases and the J gene lost 6 bases, with 15 bases spanning the gap. The CDR3 loop reads CAISDMRDGYTF. The CDR3, as DNA: TGTGCCATCAGCGACATGCGGGATGGCTACACCTTC.

On this clonotype: This may be a read error: a much more frequent sequence differs by one nucleotide. The chain carries TRBV20-1 and TRBJ2-5, with D unclear. This CDR3 has 10 amino acids. Germline assignment: CDR1 DFQATT and CDR2 SNEGSKA (reference sequence). Deletions cut 6 bases from V and 9 bases from J, with 11 bases between. The CDR3, as DNA: TGCAGTGCCCATGAGGAGTCCCAGTACTTC. Translating it yields CSAHEESQYF.

Notes on this clonotype: Just one base apart from a much larger clone, this may be a read error. Because the CDR3 is missing its conserved closing phenylalanine or tryptophan, this is likely a read error. J is TRBJ1-2 and V is TRBV19; 8 bases map to TRBD1. The CDR3 loop spans 15 amino acids. The germline V gene has CDR1 LNHDA and CDR2 SQIVND (reference sequence). V gave up 7 bases and J gave up 6 bases; unmatched junction bases: 13. The CDR3 DNA reads as TGTGCCAGTAAGCAGACAGGGGAAGGTACGGATGGCTACACCCTC. Translation gives CASKQTGEGTDGYTL.

This clonotype has a count of ten or more. V is TRBV10-2 and J is TRBJ2-5; the D gene is possibly TRBD1 (5 bases). The germline V gene encodes CDR1 WSHSY and CDR2 SAAADI. CDR3 length equals 16 residues. V lost 1 base and J 1 base, leaving 13 bases between the germline ends. CDR3 coding DNA: TGCGCCAGCAGTGAGTTAGGGGTTGGGATCCAAGAGACCCAGTACTTC. Protein sequence: CASSELGVGIQETQYF.